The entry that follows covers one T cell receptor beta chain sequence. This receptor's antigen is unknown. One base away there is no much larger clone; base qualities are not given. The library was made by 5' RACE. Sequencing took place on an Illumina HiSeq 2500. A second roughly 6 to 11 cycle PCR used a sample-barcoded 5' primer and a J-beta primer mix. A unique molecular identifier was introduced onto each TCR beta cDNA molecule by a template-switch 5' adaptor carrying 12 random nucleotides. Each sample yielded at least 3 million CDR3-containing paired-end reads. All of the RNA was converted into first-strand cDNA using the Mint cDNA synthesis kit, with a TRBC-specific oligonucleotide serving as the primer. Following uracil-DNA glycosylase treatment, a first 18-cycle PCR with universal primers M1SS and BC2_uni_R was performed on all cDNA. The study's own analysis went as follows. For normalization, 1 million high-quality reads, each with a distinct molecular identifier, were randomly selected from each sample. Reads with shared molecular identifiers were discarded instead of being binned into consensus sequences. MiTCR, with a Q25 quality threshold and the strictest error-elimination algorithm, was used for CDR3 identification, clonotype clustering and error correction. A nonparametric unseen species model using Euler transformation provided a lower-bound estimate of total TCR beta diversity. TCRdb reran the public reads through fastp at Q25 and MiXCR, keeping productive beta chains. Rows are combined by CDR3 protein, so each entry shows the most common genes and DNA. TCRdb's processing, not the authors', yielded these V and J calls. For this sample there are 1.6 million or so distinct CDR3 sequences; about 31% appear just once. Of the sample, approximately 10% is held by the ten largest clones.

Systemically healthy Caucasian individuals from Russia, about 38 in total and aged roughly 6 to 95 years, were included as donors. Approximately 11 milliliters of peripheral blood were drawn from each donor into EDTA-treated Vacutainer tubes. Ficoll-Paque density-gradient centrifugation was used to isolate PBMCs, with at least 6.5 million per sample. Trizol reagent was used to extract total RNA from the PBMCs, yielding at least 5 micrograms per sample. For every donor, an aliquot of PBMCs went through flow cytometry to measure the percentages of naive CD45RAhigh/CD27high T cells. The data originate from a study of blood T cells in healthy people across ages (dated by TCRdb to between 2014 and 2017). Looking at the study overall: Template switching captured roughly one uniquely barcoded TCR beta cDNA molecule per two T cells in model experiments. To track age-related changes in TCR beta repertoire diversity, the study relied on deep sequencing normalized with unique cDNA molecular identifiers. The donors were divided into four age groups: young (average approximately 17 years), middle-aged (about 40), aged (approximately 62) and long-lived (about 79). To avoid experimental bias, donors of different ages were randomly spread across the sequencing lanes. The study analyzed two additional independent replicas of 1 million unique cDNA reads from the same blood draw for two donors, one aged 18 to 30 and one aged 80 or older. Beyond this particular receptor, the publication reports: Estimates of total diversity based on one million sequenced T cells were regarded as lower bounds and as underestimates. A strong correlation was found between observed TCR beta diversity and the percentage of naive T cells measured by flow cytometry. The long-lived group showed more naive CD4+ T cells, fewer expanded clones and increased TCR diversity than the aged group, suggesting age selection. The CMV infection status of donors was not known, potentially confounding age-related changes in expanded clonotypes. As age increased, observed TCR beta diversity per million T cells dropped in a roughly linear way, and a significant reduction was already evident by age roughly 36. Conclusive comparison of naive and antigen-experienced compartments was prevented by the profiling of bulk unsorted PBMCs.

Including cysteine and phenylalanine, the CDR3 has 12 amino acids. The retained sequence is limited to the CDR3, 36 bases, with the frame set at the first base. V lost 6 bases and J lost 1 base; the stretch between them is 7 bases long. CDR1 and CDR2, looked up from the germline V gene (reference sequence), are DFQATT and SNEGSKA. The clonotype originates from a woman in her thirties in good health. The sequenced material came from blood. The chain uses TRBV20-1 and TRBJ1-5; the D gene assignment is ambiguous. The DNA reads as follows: TGCAGTGCCCGGAGCAGCAATCAGCCCCAGCATTTT. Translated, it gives CSARSSNQPQHF.